This T cell receptor (beta chain) was sequenced for a study of T cells in Graves' hyperthyroidism and ophthalmopathy. General observations from the study: Appearing also in blood were most of the thyroid clonotypes expanded above 0.001.

As to this clonotype: Its antigen remains unidentified.

Stable hyperthyroidism: no ophthalmopathy progression over 18 months of follow-up. Uncontrolled infection, other autoimmune disease, pregnancy or lactation excluded patients. PBMCs were obtained from over 8.5 ml fresh peripheral blood. The CDR3 regions of TCR beta were amplified from RNA transcripts. A first-round RT-PCR of the TCR CDR3 used the HTBI primer set. TCRdb analysed the multiplex PCR reads with MiXCR anew, one entry per CDR3 protein. The repertoire consists of approximately 610,000 distinct CDR3 sequences, with over 15% occurring once and the leading ten covering 15% to 20%. The CDR3 contains 16 residues. Germline V CDR1 and CDR2: DFQATT, SNEGSKA (reference sequence). Trimming removed 5 bases from V and 5 bases from J, with 21 bases in between.

This clonotype was sampled from a young woman with Graves' hyperthyroidism. Material for sequencing was blood. The rearrangement links TRBV20-1 to TRBJ2-2; possibly TRBD1 or TRBD2 for D (5 bases each). Written as DNA, the CDR3 is TGCAGTGCTCCCTATCGGGGACCCCGAGAGACCGGGGAGCTGTTTTTT. It is translated as CSAPYRGPRETGELFF.